Included here is one TCR beta chain sequence, with context. Its antigen is unidentified. The sample comes from a study of shared clonotypes between healthy human individuals. Regarding the study as a whole: How much donors shared clonotypes was expected to be affected by sequencing depth.

Trimming at V came to 7 bases and at J to 6 bases, leaving 9 bases not matched to a gene. The CDR3 totals 13 residues. From germline, CDR1 is SGHRS and CDR2 YFSETQ. The assay was run at deep level. Investigators spread the genomic DNA of each subset evenly over several immunoSEQ plates. Original analysis: Junction-only immunoSEQ sequences carried no quality scores, so filtering differed. The protocol was immunoSEQ multiplex PCR, while the TCRdb copy is restricted to in-frame clones and leaves out a portion. V and J calls and clone size are those listed in that table; D and trimming were worked out from the DNA. Among about 2 million clones listed, around 95% were seen once.

The material sequenced was naive CD4+ T cells sorted from blood. Subset: CD45RA+ positively selected. This receptor was taken from a man younger than 30 in good health. The chain carries TRBV5-1 and TRBJ2-5, with TRBD2 matching over 7 bases. The CDR3 spells CASDWGGGKTQYF. In nucleotides, the CDR3 is TGCGCCAGCGACTGGGGCGGGGGAAAGACCCAGTACTTC.